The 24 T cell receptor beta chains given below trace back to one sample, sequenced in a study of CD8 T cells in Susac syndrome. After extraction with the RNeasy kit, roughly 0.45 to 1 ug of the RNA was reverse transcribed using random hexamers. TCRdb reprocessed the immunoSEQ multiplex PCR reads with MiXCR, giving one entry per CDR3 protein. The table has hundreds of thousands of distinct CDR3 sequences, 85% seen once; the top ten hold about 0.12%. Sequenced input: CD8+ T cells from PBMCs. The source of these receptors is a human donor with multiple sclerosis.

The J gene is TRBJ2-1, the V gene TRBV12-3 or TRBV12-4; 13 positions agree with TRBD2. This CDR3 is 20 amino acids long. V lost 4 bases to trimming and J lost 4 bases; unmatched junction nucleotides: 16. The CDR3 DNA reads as TGTGCCAGCAGTTCTTTTGGACTAGCGGGAGTACCCTCCATTTACAATGAGCAGTTCTTC. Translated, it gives CASSSFGLAGVPSIYNEQFF.

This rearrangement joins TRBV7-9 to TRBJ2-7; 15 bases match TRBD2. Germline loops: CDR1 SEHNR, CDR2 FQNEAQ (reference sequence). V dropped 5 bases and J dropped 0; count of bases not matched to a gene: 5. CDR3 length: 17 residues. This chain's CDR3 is CASSPGTSGRISYEQYF. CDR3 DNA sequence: TGTGCCAGCAGCCCCGGGACTAGCGGGAGGATCTCCTACGAGCAGTACTTC.

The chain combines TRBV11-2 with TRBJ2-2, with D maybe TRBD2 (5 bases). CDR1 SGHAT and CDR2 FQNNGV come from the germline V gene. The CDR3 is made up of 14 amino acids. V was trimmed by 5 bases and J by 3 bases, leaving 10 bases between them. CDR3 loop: CASSPPRDTGELFF. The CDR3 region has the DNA TGTGCCAGCAGCCCCCCGAGGGACACCGGGGAGCTGTTTTTT.

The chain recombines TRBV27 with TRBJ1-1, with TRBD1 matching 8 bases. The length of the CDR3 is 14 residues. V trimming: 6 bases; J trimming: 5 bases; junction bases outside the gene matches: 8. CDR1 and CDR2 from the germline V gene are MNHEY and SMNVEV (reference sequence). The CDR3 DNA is TGTGCCAGCAGCTTCGCAGGGGGCCTGACTGAAGCTTTCTTT. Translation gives CASSFAGGLTEAFF.

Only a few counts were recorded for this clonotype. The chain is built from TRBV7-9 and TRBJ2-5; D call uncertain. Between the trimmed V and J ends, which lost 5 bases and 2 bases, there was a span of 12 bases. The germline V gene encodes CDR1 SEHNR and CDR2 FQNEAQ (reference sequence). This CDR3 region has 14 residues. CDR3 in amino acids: CASSHPGSQETQYF. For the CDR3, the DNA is TGTGCCAGCAGCCACCCAGGTTCTCAAGAGACCCAGTACTTC.

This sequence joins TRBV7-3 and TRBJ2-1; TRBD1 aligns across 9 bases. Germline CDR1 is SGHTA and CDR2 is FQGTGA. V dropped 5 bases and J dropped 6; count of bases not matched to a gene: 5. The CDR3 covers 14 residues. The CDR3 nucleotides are TGTGCCAGCAGCAGGACAGGGGCGGGCAATGAGCAGTTCTTC. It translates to CASSRTGAGNEQFF.

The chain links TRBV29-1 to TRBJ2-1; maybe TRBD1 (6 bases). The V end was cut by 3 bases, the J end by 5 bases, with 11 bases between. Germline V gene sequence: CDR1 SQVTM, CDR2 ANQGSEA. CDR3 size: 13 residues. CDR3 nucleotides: TGCAGCGTTGAGGGGGCATGGGACAATGAGCAGTTCTTC. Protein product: CSVEGAWDNEQFF.

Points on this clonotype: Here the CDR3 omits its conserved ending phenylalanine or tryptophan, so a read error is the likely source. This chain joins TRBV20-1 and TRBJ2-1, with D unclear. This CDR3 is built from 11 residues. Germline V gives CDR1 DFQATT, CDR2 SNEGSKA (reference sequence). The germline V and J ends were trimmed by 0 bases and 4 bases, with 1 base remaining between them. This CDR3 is CSARDYNEQFS. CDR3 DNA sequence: TGCAGTGCTAGAGATTACAATGAGCAGTTCTCC.

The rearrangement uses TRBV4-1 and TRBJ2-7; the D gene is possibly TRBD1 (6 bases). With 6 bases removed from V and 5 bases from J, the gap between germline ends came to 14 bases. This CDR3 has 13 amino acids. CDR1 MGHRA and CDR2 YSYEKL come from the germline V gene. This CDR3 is CASSESGVDEQYF. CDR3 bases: TGCGCCAGCAGTGAGTCAGGGGTTGACGAGCAGTACTTC.

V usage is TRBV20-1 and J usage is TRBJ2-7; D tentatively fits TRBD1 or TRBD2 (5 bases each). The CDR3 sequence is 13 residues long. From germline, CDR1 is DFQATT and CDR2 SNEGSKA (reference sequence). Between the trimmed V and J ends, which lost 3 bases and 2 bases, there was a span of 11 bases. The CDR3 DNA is TGCAGTGCTAGCGTAGGGGACCCCTACGAGCAGTACTTC. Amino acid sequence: CSASVGDPYEQYF.

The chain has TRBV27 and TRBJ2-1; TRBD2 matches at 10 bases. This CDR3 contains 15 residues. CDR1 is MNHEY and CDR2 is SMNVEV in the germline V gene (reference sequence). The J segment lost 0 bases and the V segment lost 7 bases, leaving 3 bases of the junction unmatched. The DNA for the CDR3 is TGTGCCAGCACCCTAGCGGGAGCCTCCTACAATGAGCAGTTCTTC. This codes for CASTLAGASYNEQFF.

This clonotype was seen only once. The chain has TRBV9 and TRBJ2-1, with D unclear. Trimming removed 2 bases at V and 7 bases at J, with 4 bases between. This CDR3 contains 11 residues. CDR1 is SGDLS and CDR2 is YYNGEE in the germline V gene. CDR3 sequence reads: CASSVHNEQFF. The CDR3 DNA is TGTGCCAGCAGCGTCCATAATGAGCAGTTCTTC.

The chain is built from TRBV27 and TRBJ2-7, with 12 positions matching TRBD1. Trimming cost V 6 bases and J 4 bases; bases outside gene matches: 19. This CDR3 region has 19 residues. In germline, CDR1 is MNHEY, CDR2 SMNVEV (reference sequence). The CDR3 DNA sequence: TGTGCCAGCAGCACCCCCGCCACCGGGACAGGGGGCCAGATTTACGAGCAGTACTTC. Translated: CASSTPATGTGGQIYEQYF.

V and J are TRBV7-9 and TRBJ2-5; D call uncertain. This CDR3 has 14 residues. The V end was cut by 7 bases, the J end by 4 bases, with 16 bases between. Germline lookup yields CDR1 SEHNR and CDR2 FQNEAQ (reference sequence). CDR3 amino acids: CASTPGPERETQYF. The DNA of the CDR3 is TGTGCCAGCACCCCGGGCCCGGAGCGAGAGACCCAGTACTTC.

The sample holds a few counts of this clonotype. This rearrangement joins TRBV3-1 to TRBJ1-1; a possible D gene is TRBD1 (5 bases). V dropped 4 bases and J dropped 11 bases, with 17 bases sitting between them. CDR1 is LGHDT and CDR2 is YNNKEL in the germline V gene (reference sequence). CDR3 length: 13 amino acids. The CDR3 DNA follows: TGTGCCAGCAGCCCCACGGTCGGGGCTGGGGCTTTCTTT. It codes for CASSPTVGAGAFF.

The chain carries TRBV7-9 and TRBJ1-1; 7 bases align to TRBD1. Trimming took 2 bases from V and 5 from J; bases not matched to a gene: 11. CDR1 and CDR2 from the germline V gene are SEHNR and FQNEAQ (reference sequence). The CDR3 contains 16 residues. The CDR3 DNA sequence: TGTGCCAGCAGCTTATACCCCCTAGGGACAGCGACTGAAGCTTTCTTT. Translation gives CASSLYPLGTATEAFF.

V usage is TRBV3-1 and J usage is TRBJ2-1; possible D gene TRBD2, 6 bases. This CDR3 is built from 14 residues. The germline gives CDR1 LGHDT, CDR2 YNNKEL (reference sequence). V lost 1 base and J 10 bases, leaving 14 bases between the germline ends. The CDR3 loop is CASSQVYSGTEQFF. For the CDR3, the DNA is TGTGCCAGCAGCCAAGTTTATAGCGGAACGGAGCAGTTCTTC.

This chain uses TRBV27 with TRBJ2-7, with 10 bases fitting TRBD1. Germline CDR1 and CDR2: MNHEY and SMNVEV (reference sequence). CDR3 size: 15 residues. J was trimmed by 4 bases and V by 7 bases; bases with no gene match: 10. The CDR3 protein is CASTIGGQGTYEQYF. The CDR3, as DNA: TGTGCCAGCACCATCGGGGGACAGGGGACTTACGAGCAGTACTTC.

The CDR3 DNA reads as TGTGCCAGCAGTTTAAGGGGGTTTGACTATGGCTACACCTTC. This encodes CASSLRGFDYGYTF. The chain recombines TRBV28 with TRBJ1-2; maybe TRBD1 (6 bases). Germline V lookup: CDR1 MDHEN, CDR2 SYDVKM. The CDR3 runs 14 residues. With 2 bases removed from V and 3 bases from J, the gap between germline ends came to 10 bases.

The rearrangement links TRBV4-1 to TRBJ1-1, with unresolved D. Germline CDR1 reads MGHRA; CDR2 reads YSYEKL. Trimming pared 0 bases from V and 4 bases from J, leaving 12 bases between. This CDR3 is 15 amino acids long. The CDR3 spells CASSQDGELGTEAFF. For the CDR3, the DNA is TGCGCCAGCAGCCAAGATGGGGAACTCGGCACTGAAGCTTTCTTT.

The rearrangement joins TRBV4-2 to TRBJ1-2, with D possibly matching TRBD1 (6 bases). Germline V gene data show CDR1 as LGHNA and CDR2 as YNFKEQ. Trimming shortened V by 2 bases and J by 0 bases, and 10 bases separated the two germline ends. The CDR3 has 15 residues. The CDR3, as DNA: TGTGCCAGCAGCCAACTGGGGGGCGCTAACTATGGCTACACCTTC. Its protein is CASSQLGGANYGYTF.

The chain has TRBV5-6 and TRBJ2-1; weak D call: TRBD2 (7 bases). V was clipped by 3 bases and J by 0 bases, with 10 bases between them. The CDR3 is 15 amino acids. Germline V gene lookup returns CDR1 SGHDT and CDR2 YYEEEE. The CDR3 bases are TGTGCCAGCAGCTCCGGGGGGCCCTCCTACAATGAGCAGTTCTTC. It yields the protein CASSSGGPSYNEQFF.

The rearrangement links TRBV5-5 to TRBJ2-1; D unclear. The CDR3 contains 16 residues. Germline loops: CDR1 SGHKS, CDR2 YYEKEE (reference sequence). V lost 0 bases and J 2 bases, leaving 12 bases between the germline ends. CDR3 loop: CASSLGLAWAYNEQFF. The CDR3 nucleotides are TGTGCCAGCAGCTTGGGTCTCGCATGGGCCTACAATGAGCAGTTCTTC.

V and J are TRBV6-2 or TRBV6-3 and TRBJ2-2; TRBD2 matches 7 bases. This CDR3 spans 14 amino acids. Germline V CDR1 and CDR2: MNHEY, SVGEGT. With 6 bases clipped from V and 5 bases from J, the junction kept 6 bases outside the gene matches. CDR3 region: CASSGLADTGELFF. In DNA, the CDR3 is TGTGCCAGCAGCGGGCTAGCGGATACCGGGGAGCTGTTTTTT.